Listed below are T cell receptor beta chains from one sample, sequenced in a study of human T cells and chemical hapten exposure. TCRdb reanalysed the RACE reads using MiXCR and keeps one entry per CDR3 protein. This table holds some 110,000 distinct CDR3 sequences, 12% found once. The starting material was whole blood, obtained in connection with sensitization to the hapten diphenylcyclopropenone (DPC). The receptors were sampled from a woman between 45 and 65 years old with alopecia areata. Some clones in this sample may be carry-over from other donors' samples. CDR3s include the opening cysteine and the closing phenylalanine or tryptophan. The order of the fields is D gene, V gene, clone size, J gene, CDR3 protein, CDR3 DNA. A D gene is named only where the DNA matches it firmly. Where a row states a size, it is once, few, many or the class of an expanded clone; other rows omit it.

>TRBD1|TRBV28|NA|TRBJ1-5
CASRLGQGTYQPQHF
TGTGCCAGCCGTTTGGGACAGGGGACCTATCAGCCCCAGCATTTT
>NA|TRBV18|many|TRBJ1-2
CASSPRKEDGYTF
TGTGCCAGCTCACCACGGAAGGAGGATGGCTACACCTTC
>TRBD2|TRBV28|NA|TRBJ2-5
CASSSPLLAGRETQYF
TGTGCCAGCAGTTCGCCTTTACTAGCGGGAAGAGAGACCCAGTACTTC
>NA|TRBV18|many|TRBJ1-1
CASSPKFVPNTEAFF
TGTGCCAGCTCTCCCAAATTCGTCCCGAACACTGAAGCTTTCTTT
>NA|TRBV28|NA|TRBJ1-2
CASSFQVNYGYTF
TGTGCCAGCAGTTTCCAAGTCAACTATGGCTACACCTTC
>NA|TRBV6-1|NA|TRBJ1-4
CASSGTRRANEKLFF
TGTGCCAGCAGTGGAACCCGGAGGGCTAATGAAAAACTGTTTTTT
>NA|TRBV28|few|TRBJ2-1
CASTTTLSYNEQFF
TGTGCCAGCACAACCACCCTCTCCTACAATGAGCAGTTCTTC
>NA|TRBV5-1|NA|TRBJ2-7
CASSLEVYGYEQYF
TGCGCCAGCAGCTTGGAAGTTTACGGATACGAGCAGTACTTC
>NA|TRBV4-3|many|TRBJ2-6
CASSQVLLSSGANVLTF
TGCGCCAGCAGCCAGGTCCTCTTGAGCTCTGGGGCCAACGTCCTGACTTTC
>NA|TRBV12-3/TRBV12-4|many|TRBJ1-1
CASTYLTGYGGAFF
TGTGCCAGCACCTACCTCACAGGCTACGGGGGAGCTTTCTTT
>NA|TRBV21-1|few|TRBJ2-2
CASSKEGSFTGELFF
TGTGCCAGCAGCAAAGAAGGCAGCTTCACCGGGGAGCTGTTTTTT
>NA|TRBV20-1|NA|TRBJ1-6
CSARVGGKDLYNSPLHF
TGCAGTGCTAGAGTGGGAGGGAAAGACCTCTATAATTCACCCCTCCACTTT
>NA|TRBV9|few|TRBJ2-5
CASSVPGIETQYF
TGTGCCAGCAGCGTTCCCGGAATTGAGACCCAGTACTTC
>NA|TRBV18|few|TRBJ2-7
CASSPENYEQYF
TGTGCCAGCTCACCGGAGAACTACGAGCAGTACTTC
>TRBD1|TRBV11-2|NA|TRBJ2-2
CASSLDEWGQAYTGELFF
TGTGCCAGCAGCTTAGATGAGTGGGGACAGGCCTACACCGGGGAGCTGTTTTTT
>NA|TRBV29-1|few|TRBJ1-5
CSAGTPAPQPQHF
TGCAGCGCCGGGACGCCTGCCCCTCAGCCCCAGCATTTT
>TRBD1|TRBV7-6|many|TRBJ1-1
CASSSTGLTEAFF
TGTGCCAGCAGCTCGACAGGGCTCACTGAAGCTTTCTTT
>TRBD2|TRBV20-1|few|TRBJ2-1
CSAPGLAAYNEQFF
TGCAGTGCCCCGGGACTAGCGGCGTACAATGAGCAGTTCTTC
>NA|TRBV28|many|TRBJ1-2
CASSLASVFGGLRFGYTF
TGTGCCAGCAGTTTAGCTTCAGTCTTCGGGGGGCTAAGATTTGGCTACACCTTC
>NA|TRBV7-2|few|TRBJ2-5
CASSSGQIQETQYF
TGTGCCAGCAGCTCCGGACAGATACAAGAGACCCAGTACTTC
>NA|TRBV28|many|TRBJ2-3
CASSLSRRQYF
TGTGCCAGCAGTTTATCCAGACGGCAGTATTTT
>TRBD1|TRBV7-6|many|TRBJ2-1
CASSVRTGFSNEQFF
TGTGCCAGCAGCGTCCGGACAGGGTTTAGTAATGAGCAGTTCTTC
>TRBD2|TRBV6-1|few|TRBJ2-3
CASSVAGDTDTQYF
TGTGCCAGCAGTGTAGCGGGGGACACAGATACGCAGTATTTT
>NA|TRBV7-9|few|TRBJ2-3
CASSPPLFTDTQYF
TGTGCCAGCAGCCCGCCCCTTTTCACAGATACGCAGTATTTT
>TRBD2|TRBV7-2|few|TRBJ2-7
CASSLLGGDYPYEQYF
TGTGCCAGCAGCTTATTGGGCGGGGACTACCCCTACGAGCAGTACTTC
>NA|TRBV12-3/TRBV12-4|NA|TRBJ2-7
CASSLRGLGEQYF
TGTGCCAGCAGTTTACGGGGGTTGGGCGAGCAGTACTTC
>NA|TRBV7-7|NA|TRBJ2-3
CASSSNAGDTQYF
TGTGCCAGCAGCTCTAATGCCGGGGATACGCAGTATTTT
>NA|TRBV28|few|TRBJ2-7
CASDTGTDPYEQYF
TGTGCCAGCGATACCGGGACCGACCCCTACGAGCAGTACTTC
>NA|TRBV18|many|TRBJ2-7
CASSRQGSGESYEQYF
TGTGCCAGCTCACGGCAGGGCTCAGGCGAGTCCTACGAGCAGTACTTC
>NA|TRBV7-2|NA|TRBJ2-5
CASRRASETQYF
TGTGCCAGCAGGCGGGCCTCGGAGACCCAGTACTTC
>NA|TRBV3-1|many|TRBJ2-3
CASSRQDTQYF
TGTGCCAGCAGCCGCCAGGATACGCAGTACTTT
>NA|TRBV19|many|TRBJ2-7
CASSMGLPPHEQYF
TGTGCCAGTAGTATGGGGCTCCCTCCCCACGAGCAGTACTTC
>NA|TRBV9|many|TRBJ2-2
CASSVSLPTGELFF
TGTGCCAGCAGCGTATCGCTTCCCACCGGGGAGCTGTTTTTT
>TRBD2|TRBV10-1|NA|TRBJ2-3
CASSDPGLAGTDTQYF
TGCGCCAGCAGTGATCCGGGACTAGCGGGGACAGATACGCAGTATTTT
>NA|TRBV5-1|many|TRBJ1-2
CASSLAGIYGYTF
TGCGCCAGCAGCTTGGCAGGGATCTATGGCTACACCTTC
>TRBD1|TRBV6-5|NA|TRBJ1-4
CASSYSGTGTNEKLFF
TGTGCCAGCAGTTACTCTGGGACAGGGACCAATGAAAAACTGTTTTTT
>NA|TRBV7-2|many|TRBJ2-3
CASSPVGRIGYF
TGTGCCAGCAGCCCCGTGGGGCGGATAGGGTATTTT
>NA|TRBV6-5|NA|TRBJ2-2
CASSYGPRGGELFF
TGTGCCAGCAGTTACGGTCCGCGGGGCGGGGAGCTGTTTTTT
>TRBD1|TRBV29-1|NA|TRBJ2-1
CSVDVYTDGTGVDNEQFF
TGCAGCGTTGACGTATATACAGACGGGACAGGGGTTGACAATGAGCAGTTCTTC
>TRBD1|TRBV11-2|NA|TRBJ2-5
CASSSLQGATETQYF
TGTGCCAGCAGCTCCCTGCAGGGGGCAACAGAGACCCAGTACTTC
>NA|TRBV6-5|NA|TRBJ2-3
CASKDSQTDTQYF
TGTGCCAGCAAAGACAGTCAGACAGATACGCAGTATTTT